The entry that follows covers one T cell receptor (beta chain) sequence. No antigen is known for it. The entry originates in a study of shared clonotypes between healthy human individuals. Study conclusions and caveats: Rarefaction showed that sequencing of sorted subsets was incomplete (despite large depth).

The CDR3 loop spans 17 amino acids. CDR1 and CDR2 from the germline V gene are SGHDN and FVKESK. Trimming shortened V by 0 bases and J by 4 bases, and 15 bases separated the two germline ends. Each subset's genomic DNA was split evenly across several immunoSEQ plates. Sequencing used immunoSEQ multiplex PCR; TCRdb keeps in-frame clones, though not all of them. This table holds roughly 810,000 clones, about 96% found once. CD8 cells regarded as naive lacked CD45RO, were positively chosen for CCR7, and omitted terminally differentiated effector memory CD45RA+ cells. The chain couples TRBV14 to TRBJ2-2; TRBD1 is a possible D gene (5 bases). Material: naive CD8+ T cells sorted from blood. This TCR came from a man aged 30 to 39 in good health. The CDR3 loop is CASSQDRGPLLTGELFF. The CDR3 nucleotides are TGTGCCAGCAGCCAAGATAGGGGCCCTCTCCTCACCGGGGAGCTGTTTTTT.